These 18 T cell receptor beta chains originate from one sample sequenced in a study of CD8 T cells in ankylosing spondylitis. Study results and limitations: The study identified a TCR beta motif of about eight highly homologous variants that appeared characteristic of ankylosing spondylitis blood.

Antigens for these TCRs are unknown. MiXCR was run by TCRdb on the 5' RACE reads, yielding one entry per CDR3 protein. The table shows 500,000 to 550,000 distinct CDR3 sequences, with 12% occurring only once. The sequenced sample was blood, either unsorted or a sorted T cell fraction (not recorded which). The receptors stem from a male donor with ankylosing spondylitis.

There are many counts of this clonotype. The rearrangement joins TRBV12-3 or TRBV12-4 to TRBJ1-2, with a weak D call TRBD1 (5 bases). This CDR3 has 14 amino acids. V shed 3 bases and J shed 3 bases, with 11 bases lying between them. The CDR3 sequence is CASSFSRADYGYTF. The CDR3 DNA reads TGTGCCAGCAGTTTCTCCAGGGCGGACTATGGCTACACCTTC.

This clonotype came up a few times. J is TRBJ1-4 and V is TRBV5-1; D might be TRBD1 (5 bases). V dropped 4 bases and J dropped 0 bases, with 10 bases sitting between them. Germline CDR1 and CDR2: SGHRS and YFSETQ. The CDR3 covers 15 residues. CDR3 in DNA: TGCGCCAGCAGCGTAACGACAGCAACTAATGAAAAACTGTTTTTT. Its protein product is CASSVTTATNEKLFF. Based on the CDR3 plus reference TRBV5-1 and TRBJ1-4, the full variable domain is KAGVTQTPRYLIKTRGQQVTLSCSPISGHRSVSWYQQTPGQGLQFLFEYFSETQRNKGNFPGRFSGRQFSNSRSEMNVSTLELGDSALYLCASSVTTATNEKLFFGSGTQLSVL.

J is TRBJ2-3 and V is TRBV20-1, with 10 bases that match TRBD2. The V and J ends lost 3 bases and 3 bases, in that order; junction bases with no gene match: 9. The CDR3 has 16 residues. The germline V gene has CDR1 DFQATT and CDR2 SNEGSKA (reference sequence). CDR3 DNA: TGCAGTGCTAGGGAGCGGGAGGGTAGACAGACAGATACGCAGTATTTT. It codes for CSAREREGRQTDTQYF.

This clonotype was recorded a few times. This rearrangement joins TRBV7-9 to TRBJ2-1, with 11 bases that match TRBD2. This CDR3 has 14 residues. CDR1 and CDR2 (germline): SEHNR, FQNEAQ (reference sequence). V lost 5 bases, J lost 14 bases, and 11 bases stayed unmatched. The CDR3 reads CASSPRTSGSPKFF. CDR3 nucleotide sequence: TGTGCCAGCAGCCCCAGGACTAGCGGGTCCCCGAAGTTCTTC.

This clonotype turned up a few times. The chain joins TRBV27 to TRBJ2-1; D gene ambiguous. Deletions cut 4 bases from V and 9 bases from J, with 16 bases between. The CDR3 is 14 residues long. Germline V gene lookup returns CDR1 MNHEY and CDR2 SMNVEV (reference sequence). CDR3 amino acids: CASSSALAPSEQFF. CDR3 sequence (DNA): TGTGCCAGCAGTTCCGCCTTGGCGCCGAGTGAGCAGTTCTTC.

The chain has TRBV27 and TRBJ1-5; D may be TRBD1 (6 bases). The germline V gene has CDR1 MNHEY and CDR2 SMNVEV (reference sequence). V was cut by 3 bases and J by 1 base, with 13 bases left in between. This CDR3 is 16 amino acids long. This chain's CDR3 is CASSLGGGHSNQPQHF. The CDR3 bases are TGTGCCAGCAGTTTGGGAGGGGGTCACAGCAATCAGCCCCAGCATTTT.

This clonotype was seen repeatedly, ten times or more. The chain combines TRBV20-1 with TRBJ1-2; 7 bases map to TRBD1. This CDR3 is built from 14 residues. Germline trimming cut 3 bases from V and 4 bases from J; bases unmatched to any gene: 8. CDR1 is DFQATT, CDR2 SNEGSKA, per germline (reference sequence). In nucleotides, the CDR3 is TGCAGTGCTAGCGCCGGGACAGCGCCCTATGGCTACACCTTC. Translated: CSASAGTAPYGYTF.

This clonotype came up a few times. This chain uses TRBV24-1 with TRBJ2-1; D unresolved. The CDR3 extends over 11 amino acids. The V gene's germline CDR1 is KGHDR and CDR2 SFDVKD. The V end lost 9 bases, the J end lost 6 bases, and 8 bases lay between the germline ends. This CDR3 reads CATLFGNEQFF. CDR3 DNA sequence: TGTGCCACCTTGTTCGGCAATGAGCAGTTCTTC.

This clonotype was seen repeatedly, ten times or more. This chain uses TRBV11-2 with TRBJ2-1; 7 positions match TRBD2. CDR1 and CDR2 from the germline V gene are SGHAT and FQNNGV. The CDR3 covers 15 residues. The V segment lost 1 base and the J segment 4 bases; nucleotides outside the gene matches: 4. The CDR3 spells CASSLAGGRYNEQFF. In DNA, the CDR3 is TGTGCCAGCAGCTTAGCGGGAGGTAGATACAATGAGCAGTTCTTC.

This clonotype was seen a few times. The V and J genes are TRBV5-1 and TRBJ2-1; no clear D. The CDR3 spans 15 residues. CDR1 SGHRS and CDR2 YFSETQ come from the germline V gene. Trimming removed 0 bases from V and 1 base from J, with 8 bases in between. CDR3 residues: CASSLVDASYNEQFF. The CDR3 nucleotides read TGCGCCAGCAGCTTGGTGGACGCGTCCTACAATGAGCAGTTCTTC.

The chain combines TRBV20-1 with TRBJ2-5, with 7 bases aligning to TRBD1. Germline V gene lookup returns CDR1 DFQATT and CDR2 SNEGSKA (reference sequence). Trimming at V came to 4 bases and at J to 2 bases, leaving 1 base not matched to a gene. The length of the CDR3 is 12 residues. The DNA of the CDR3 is TGCAGTGCTATGACAGGGCAAGAGACCCAGTACTTC. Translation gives CSAMTGQETQYF.

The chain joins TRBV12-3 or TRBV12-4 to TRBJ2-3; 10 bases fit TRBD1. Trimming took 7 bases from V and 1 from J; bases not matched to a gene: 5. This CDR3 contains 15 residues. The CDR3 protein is CASTRQGAGTDTQYF. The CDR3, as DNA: TGTGCCAGCACCCGACAGGGGGCTGGCACAGATACGCAGTATTTT.

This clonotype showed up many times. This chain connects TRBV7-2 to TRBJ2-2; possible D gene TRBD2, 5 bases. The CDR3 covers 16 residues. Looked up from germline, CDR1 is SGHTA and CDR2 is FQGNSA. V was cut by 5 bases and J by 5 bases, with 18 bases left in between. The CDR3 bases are TGTGCCAGCAGCCGTACATTAGCGATACTTACCGGGGAGCTGTTTTTT. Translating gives CASSRTLAILTGELFF.

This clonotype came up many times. The CDR3 region has the DNA TGTGCCAGCAGCTTACCAGGGGCCGGGGAGCTGTTTTTT. Its protein is CASSLPGAGELFF. The chain carries TRBV7-6 and TRBJ2-2, with TRBD1 as a possible D gene (6 bases). Germline V CDR1 and CDR2: SGHVS, FNYEAQ. This CDR3 spans 13 amino acids. Trimming removed 2 bases from V and 6 bases from J, with 7 bases in between.

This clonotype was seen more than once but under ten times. The CDR3 nucleotides are TGTGCCAGCAGTGGGGAGTCGGCAGTTTACAATGAGCAGTTCTTC. It is translated as CASSGESAVYNEQFF. The rearrangement joins TRBV2 to TRBJ2-1, with D maybe TRBD2 (5 bases). The CDR3 runs 15 residues. The V end lost 4 bases, the J end lost 4 bases, and 14 bases lay between the germline ends. The germline V gene has CDR1 SNHLY and CDR2 FYNNEI.

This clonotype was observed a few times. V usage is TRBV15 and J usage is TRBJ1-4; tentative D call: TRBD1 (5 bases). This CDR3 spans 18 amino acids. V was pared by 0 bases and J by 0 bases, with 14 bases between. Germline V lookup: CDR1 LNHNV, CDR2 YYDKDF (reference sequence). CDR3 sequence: CATSRDLQGAATNEKLFF. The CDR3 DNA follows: TGTGCCACCAGCAGAGATCTGCAGGGCGCCGCAACTAATGAAAAACTGTTTTTT.

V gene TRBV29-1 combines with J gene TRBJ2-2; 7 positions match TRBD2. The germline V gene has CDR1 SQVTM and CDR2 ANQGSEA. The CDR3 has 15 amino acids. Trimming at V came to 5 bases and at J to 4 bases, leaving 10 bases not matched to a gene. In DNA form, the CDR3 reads TGCAGCGTTAAGGGCGACCAGCGGGGCACCGGGGAGCTGTTTTTT. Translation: CSVKGDQRGTGELFF.

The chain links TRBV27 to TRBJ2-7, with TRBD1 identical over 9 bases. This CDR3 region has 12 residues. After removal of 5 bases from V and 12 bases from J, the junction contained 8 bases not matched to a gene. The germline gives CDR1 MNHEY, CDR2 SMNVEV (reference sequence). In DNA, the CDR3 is TGTGCCAGCAGTGCCACAGGGGGCGCCCTGTACTTC. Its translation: CASSATGGALYF.